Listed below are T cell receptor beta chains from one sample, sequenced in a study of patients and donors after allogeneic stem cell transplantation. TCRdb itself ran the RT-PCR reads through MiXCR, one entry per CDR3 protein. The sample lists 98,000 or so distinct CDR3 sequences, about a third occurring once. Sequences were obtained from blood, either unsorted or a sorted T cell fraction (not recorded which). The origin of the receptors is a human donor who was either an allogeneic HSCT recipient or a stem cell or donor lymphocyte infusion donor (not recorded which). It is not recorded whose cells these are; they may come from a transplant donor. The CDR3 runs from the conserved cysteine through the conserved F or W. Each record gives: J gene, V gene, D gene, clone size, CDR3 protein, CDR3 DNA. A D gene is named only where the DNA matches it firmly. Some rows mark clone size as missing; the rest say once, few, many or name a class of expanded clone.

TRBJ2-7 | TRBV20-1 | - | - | CSATMAPNPEQYF | TGCAGTGCTACGATGGCTCCAAACCCCGAGCAGTACTTC
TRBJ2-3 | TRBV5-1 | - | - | CASSFPASTDTQYF | TGCGCCAGCAGCTTCCCGGCTAGCACAGATACGCAGTATTTT
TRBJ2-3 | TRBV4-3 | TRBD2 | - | CASSQVPTSGVGDTQYF | TGCGCCAGCAGCCAAGTCCCGACTAGCGGGGTTGGAGATACGCAGTATTTT
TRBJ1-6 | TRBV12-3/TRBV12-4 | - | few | CASRTKDHNSPLHF | TGTGCCAGCAGGACAAAAGACCATAATTCACCCCTCCACTTT
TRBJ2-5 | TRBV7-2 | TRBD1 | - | CASSSLWGRGETQYF | TGTGCCAGCAGCTCCCTGTGGGGCAGGGGGGAGACCCAGTACTTC
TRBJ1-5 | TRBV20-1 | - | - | CSAKWGVGLGQPQHF | TGCAGTGCCAAGTGGGGAGTTGGTTTGGGTCAGCCCCAGCATTTT
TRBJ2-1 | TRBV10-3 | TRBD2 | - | CATLRGSGSSTYNEQFF | TGTGCCACCCTACGGGGTAGCGGGAGTAGTACTTACAATGAGCAGTTCTTC
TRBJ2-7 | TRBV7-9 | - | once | CATTPLREQYF | TGTGCCACAACTCCCCTAAGAGAGCAGTACTTC
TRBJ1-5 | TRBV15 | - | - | CATSQGRRQPQHF | TGTGCCACCAGCCAGGGACGGCGTCAGCCCCAGCATTTT
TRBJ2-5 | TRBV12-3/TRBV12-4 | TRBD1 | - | CASSLDRAQETQYF | TGTGCCAGCAGTCTGGACAGGGCGCAAGAGACCCAGTACTTC
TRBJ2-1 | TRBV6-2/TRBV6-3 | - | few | CASSPFRGYNEQFF | TGTGCCAGCAGTCCCTTCCGGGGTTACAATGAGCAGTTCTTC
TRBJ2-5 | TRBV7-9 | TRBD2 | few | CASSLGIAGVFQETQYF | TGTGCCAGCAGCTTAGGGATAGCGGGAGTTTTCCAAGAGACCCAGTACTTC
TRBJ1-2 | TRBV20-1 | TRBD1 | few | CSASFDRETGYTF | TGCAGTGCTAGCTTTGACAGGGAGACTGGCTACACCTTC
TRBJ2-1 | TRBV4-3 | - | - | CASSQVGHNEQFF | TGCGCCAGCAGCCAAGTGGGGCACAATGAGCAGTTCTTC
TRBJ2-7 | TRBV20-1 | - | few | CSASSRYEQYF | TGCAGTGCTAGTTCGCGGTACGAGCAGTACTTC
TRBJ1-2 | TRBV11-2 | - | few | CASSRVTNYGYTF | TGTGCCAGCAGCAGAGTGACGAACTATGGCTACACCTTC
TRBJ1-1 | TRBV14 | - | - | CASSRTDKVNTEAFF | TGTGCCAGCAGCCGGACGGACAAGGTGAACACTGAAGCTTTCTTT
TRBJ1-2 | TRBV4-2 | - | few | CASSQETANYGYTF | TGTGCCAGCAGCCAAGAAACAGCTAACTATGGCTACACCTTC
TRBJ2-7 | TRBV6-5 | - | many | CASSPSGDEQYF | TGTGCCAGCAGCCCATCCGGGGACGAGCAGTACTTC
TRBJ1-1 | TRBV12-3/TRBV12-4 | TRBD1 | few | CASSTTGETEAFF | TGTGCCAGCAGTACTACAGGGGAAACTGAAGCTTTCTTT
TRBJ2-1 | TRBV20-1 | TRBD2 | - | CSASRTSRYNEQFF | TGCAGTGCTTCCCGGACTAGCAGATACAATGAGCAGTTCTTC
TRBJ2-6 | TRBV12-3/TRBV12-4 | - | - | CASTPNVPGANVLTF | TGTGCCAGCACCCCAAATGTTCCCGGGGCCAACGTCCTGACTTTC
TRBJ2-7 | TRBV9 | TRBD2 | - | CASSQRGLAGGEQYF | TGTGCCAGCAGTCAGAGGGGTCTAGCGGGAGGTGAGCAGTACTTC
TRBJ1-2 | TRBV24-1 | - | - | CATSEATVTANYGYTF | TGTGCCACCAGTGAAGCTACAGTAACCGCTAACTATGGCTACACCTTC